This TCR beta chain emerged from a study of blood T cell repertoires in COVID-19. Study background: Samples taken during acute and convalescent COVID-19 were collected in the United States, Italy and Spain. In each case, the material was cDNA or gDNA derived from T cells, B-cell-depleted T cells, or PBMCs.

Original handling: Amplified reference gene primers provided the basis for estimating nucleated cell counts. TCRdb keeps only in-frame clones here, not all; method: immunoSEQ multiplex PCR. V, J and clone size are taken as reported in that table, and D and trimming were inferred from the DNA itself. The top ten clones hold 4% to 5% of a sample with 100,000 to 150,000 clones, about 79% of them seen once. This CDR3 spans 14 amino acids. Trimming at V came to 1 base and at J to 4 bases, leaving 2 bases not matched to a gene. Germline CDR1 is SGHTA and CDR2 is FQGNSA. The sequence was obtained from a woman between 65 and 79 years old with acute or convalescent COVID-19. Sequencing was carried out using peripheral blood. The rearrangement links TRBV7-2 to TRBJ2-3; TRBD2 agrees at 7 bases. The CDR3 loop is CASSLGLAADTQYF. Written as DNA, the CDR3 is TGTGCCAGCAGCTTAGGACTAGCAGCAGATACGCAGTATTTT.